A single sample is the source of the 3 T cell receptor beta chains below, sequenced in a study of T-cell reconstitution after alpha-beta-depleted transplantation in children. Preparation of the TCRbeta library used unique molecular identifiers. In TCRdb, the PCR reads were re-called with MiXCR into one record per CDR3 protein. The sample has about 640,000 distinct CDR3 sequences, roughly 15% seen once; the top ten hold 0.9% to 1.2%. Material: PBMCs from the stem cell graft donor, obtained from the stem cell graft. The receptors here all came from a human donor who donated a stem cell graft to a child with acute myeloid leukemia.

The V gene is TRBV5-5, the J gene TRBJ1-2, with no clear D. The CDR3 runs 14 residues. The germline V gene has CDR1 SGHKS and CDR2 YYEKEE (reference sequence). V was pared by 7 bases and J by 3 bases, with 16 bases between. CDR3 sequence (DNA): TGTGCCAGCGGCAAAACCACGGGCGACTATGGCTACACCTTC. This translates into CASGKTTGDYGYTF.

Comments on this clonotype: A read error may explain this, as a much larger clone is one base away. This chain connects TRBV7-2 to TRBJ1-1; maybe TRBD1 (6 bases). The CDR3 extends over 14 amino acids. CDR1 is SGHTA and CDR2 is FQGNSA in the germline V gene. This CDR3 is CASGTQGKIADAFF. The CDR3 DNA sequence: TGTGCCAGCGGGACACAGGGAAAGATCGCTGACGCTTTCTTT.

This clonotype has a handful of counts. V usage is TRBV20-1 and J usage is TRBJ2-2, with a tentative D call TRBD1 (6 bases). Germline loops: CDR1 DFQATT, CDR2 SNEGSKA (reference sequence). The CDR3 covers 13 residues. The V end lost 7 bases, the J end lost 1 base, and 10 bases lay between the germline ends. The CDR3 reads CSVMGQNTGELFF. In DNA, the CDR3 is TGCAGTGTCATGGGACAGAACACCGGGGAGCTGTTTTTT.